The entry below describes one T cell receptor beta chain. Patients in Seattle were enrolled during active infection, then followed longitudinally. This entry belongs to a study of blood T cell repertoires in COVID-19. Turning to the study itself: COVID-19 samples from acute and convalescent phases originated in the United States, Italy and Spain. PBMCs, B-cell-depleted T cells, or T cells provided the cDNA or gDNA that made up the material.

Study processing details: Reference gene primers were amplified, and this amplification served to estimate nucleated cell counts. Assay used: immunoSEQ multiplex PCR; TCRdb lists only in-frame clones, some missing. Clone size and V and J calls were adopted from that table, with D and trimming inferred from the DNA. The sample yields 300,000 to 400,000 clones, around 92% seen once. The CDR3 is 15 amino acids. Germline CDR1 is KGHSH and CDR2 is LQKENI. Trimming shortened V by 0 bases and J by 3 bases, and 12 bases separated the two germline ends. The receptor's source is a woman aged 25 to 45 with COVID-19, enrolled during active disease. Sample: peripheral blood. The chain is built from TRBV18 and TRBJ2-7; D is possibly TRBD1 (5 bases). CDR3 sequence reads: CASSPPGAFVYEQYF. CDR3 coding DNA: TGTGCCAGCTCACCACCAGGGGCGTTTGTCTACGAGCAGTACTTC.